Below are 10 T cell receptor beta chains sequenced from a single sample in a study of neurological immune-mediated disorders (dated 2019 in TCRdb). The library was obtained by 5' RACE. TCRdb shows the sequencer as Illumina HiSeq 2500. TCRdb trimmed public reads at Q25 via fastp, called clones via MiXCR and kept in-frame beta chains. For every CDR3 protein sequence, its rows merge into one entry that carries the most common genes and DNA. The sample data list some 29,000 distinct CDR3 sequences, and more than 6.5% of these were observed just once. Of the sample, roughly 10% is held by the ten largest clones. Sequenced: PBMCs. These TCRs come from a woman aged 45-60 years in good health.

This clonotype was counted many times. J is TRBJ1-1 and V is TRBV20-1; D is possibly TRBD1 (6 bases). Trimming removed 6 bases at V and 12 bases at J, with 17 bases between. CDR1 DFQATT and CDR2 SNEGSKA come from the germline V gene (reference sequence). The CDR3 has 11 amino acids. In DNA form, the CDR3 reads TGCAGTGCCCGGCTTGACAGGAGGACTTTCTTT. It translates to CSARLDRRTFF.

At least ten counts were recorded for this clonotype. The chain couples TRBV20-1 to TRBJ2-3; D ambiguous. Looked up from germline, CDR1 is DFQATT and CDR2 is SNEGSKA (reference sequence). The CDR3 sequence is 14 residues long. Trimming removed 6 bases from V and 4 bases from J, with 17 bases in between. CDR3 residues: CSAFSGPPADTQYF. The CDR3 DNA reads TGCAGTGCCTTCTCGGGTCCTCCGGCAGATACGCAGTATTTT.

This clonotype was seen many times. The chain is built from TRBV28 and TRBJ1-5; no reliable D call. Germline V gives CDR1 MDHEN, CDR2 SYDVKM. V was clipped by 7 bases and J by 2 bases, with 15 bases between them. The CDR3 spans 15 residues. CDR3 in amino acids: CASIGGRVRNQPQHF. DNA of the CDR3: TGTGCCAGCATCGGCGGGCGGGTTCGCAATCAGCCCCAGCATTTT.

This clonotype was detected ten times or more. The rearrangement joins TRBV18 to TRBJ2-3; TRBD1 matches at 8 bases. Germline V gene data show CDR1 as KGHSH and CDR2 as LQKENI. V trimming: 1 base; J trimming: 4 bases; junction bases outside the gene matches: 1. The CDR3 is 14 amino acids. CDR3 amino acids: CASSPQTGADTQYF. In DNA, the CDR3 is TGTGCCAGCTCACCACAGACAGGGGCAGATACGCAGTATTTT.

In its sample, this clonotype was seen many times. The J gene is TRBJ1-2, the V gene TRBV5-1; D gene ambiguous. The CDR3 spans 14 residues. The germline CDR1 and CDR2 sequences are SGHRS and YFSETQ. Trimming removed 1 base at V and 3 bases at J, with 10 bases between. The CDR3, as DNA: TGCGCCAGCAGCTTGAGAGGAAACCACTATGGCTACACCTTC. Its translation: CASSLRGNHYGYTF.

This clonotype was counted many times. The chain employs TRBV7-9 and TRBJ2-3; D not resolved. The CDR3 consists of 12 residues. Germline V gene lookup returns CDR1 SEHNR and CDR2 FQNEAQ (reference sequence). V lost 5 bases, J lost 8 bases, and 11 bases lay in between. CDR3 sequence reads: CASSPALGTQYF. The DNA of the CDR3 is TGTGCCAGCAGCCCGGCGTTAGGTACGCAGTATTTT.

The chain joins TRBV19 to TRBJ2-2; 9 bases line up with TRBD1. The V gene end was trimmed by 6 bases and the J gene end by 7 bases; junction bases not matched to a gene: 12. Germline V gene data show CDR1 as LNHDA and CDR2 as SQIVND (reference sequence). The CDR3 runs 16 residues. CDR3 DNA: TGTGCCAGTAGAGGCCTTACAGGGGGCGCAGGCGGGGAGCTGTTTTTT. Its protein is CASRGLTGGAGGELFF.

By proportion, this clonotype is medium-sized. The chain links TRBV20-1 to TRBJ1-3, with TRBD1 matching 10 bases. CDR1 DFQATT and CDR2 SNEGSKA come from the germline V gene (reference sequence). Trimming removed 1 base from V and 4 bases from J; junction bases left unmatched: 10. The CDR3 spans 17 residues. The CDR3 region has the DNA TGCAGTGCTAGAGGGACAGGGGGGACTCAGGTCGGAAACACCATATATTTT. It is translated as CSARGTGGTQVGNTIYF.

This clonotype was counted at least ten times. This chain connects TRBV6-1 to TRBJ2-1; 9 bases are a match to TRBD1. V shed 3 bases and J 4 bases; nucleotides not matched to a gene: 4. CDR1 is MNHNS and CDR2 is SASEGT in the germline V gene. This CDR3 spans 15 amino acids. The CDR3 protein is CASSDGDRGYNEQFF. Written as DNA, the CDR3 is TGTGCCAGCAGTGACGGTGACAGGGGGTACAATGAGCAGTTCTTC.

The sample holds many counts of this clonotype. This chain uses TRBV7-2 with TRBJ1-5, with TRBD1 matching over 11 bases. CDR1 is SGHTA and CDR2 is FQGNSA in the germline V gene. V gave up 0 bases and J gave up 6 bases; unmatched junction bases: 1. The CDR3 is 15 amino acids. In nucleotides, the CDR3 is TGTGCCAGCAGCTTAGCGGGACAGGGGGTTCAGCCCCAGCATTTT. Its translation: CASSLAGQGVQPQHF.